These T cell receptor beta chains were read from a single sample in a study of T cell responses to AZD1222 COVID-19 vaccine. Measured with immunoSEQ multiplex PCR; TCRdb has only the in-frame clones, and not every one. The sample shows 110,000 to 150,000 clones, more than 75% of them seen only once. This sample comprised peripheral blood, obtained 28 days after the second AZD1222 dose. These receptors originate from an adult who received the AZD1222 COVID-19 vaccine. CDR3s include the opening cysteine and the closing phenylalanine or tryptophan. The order of the fields is J gene, clone size, D gene, V gene, CDR3 protein, CDR3 DNA. A D gene is named only where the DNA matches it firmly. Part of the rows lack a size; the others show once, few, many or a class for expanded clones.

>TRBJ2-7|-|TRBD2|TRBV9
CASSVDPSGRGEQYF
TGTGCCAGCAGCGTAGACCCTAGCGGGAGGGGCGAGCAGTACTTC
>TRBJ1-2|-|-|TRBV10-3
CAISESVEGHYGYTF
TGTGCCATCAGTGAGTCGGTGGAGGGGCACTATGGCTACACCTTC
>TRBJ2-7|-|-|TRBV2
CATGRGVSYEQYF
TGTGCCACTGGGAGGGGGGTCTCCTACGAGCAGTACTTC
>TRBJ1-1|-|-|TRBV30
CAWSVHLLNTEAFF
TGTGCCTGGAGTGTACACCTATTGAACACTGAAGCTTTCTTT
>TRBJ1-6|few|-|TRBV9
CASSEPGGPLHF
TGTGCCAGCAGCGAACCGGGGGGACCCCTCCACTTT
>TRBJ1-1|-|TRBD1|TRBV10-3
CAISGQGTNTEAFF
TGTGCCATCAGTGGACAGGGGACGAACACTGAAGCTTTCTTT
>TRBJ1-2|-|-|TRBV7-9
CASSLWAGAGYGYTF
TGTGCCAGCAGCTTATGGGCGGGGGCAGGCTATGGCTACACCTTC
>TRBJ2-2|-|-|TRBV6-5
CASRWTANTGELFF
TGTGCCAGCAGATGGACAGCGAACACCGGGGAGCTGTTTTTT
>TRBJ2-2|-|-|TRBV7-3
CASSFQSSAGTGELFF
TGTGCCAGCAGCTTTCAAAGCTCCGCCGGCACCGGGGAGCTGTTTTTT
>TRBJ2-7|-|-|TRBV6-5
CASSHPLVLAYEQYF
TGTGCCAGCAGTCACCCTTTGGTGTTGGCCTACGAGCAGTACTTC
>TRBJ1-2|-|TRBD1|TRBV5-6
CASSLHRQGLDYGYTF
TGTGCCAGCAGCCTCCATCGACAGGGGTTAGACTATGGCTACACCTTC
>TRBJ2-1|-|-|TRBV2
CASRGSSYNEQFF
TGTGCCAGCCGGGGGAGCTCCTACAATGAGCAGTTCTTC
>TRBJ2-4|-|-|TRBV18
CASSPRTGSLADIQYF
TGTGCCAGCTCACCACGAACCGGGAGTCTCGCGGACATTCAGTACTTC
>TRBJ1-2|-|TRBD1|TRBV6-5
CASSYSGQGGYTF
TGTGCCAGCAGTTACTCGGGACAGGGAGGCTACACCTTC
>TRBJ1-5|-|TRBD1|TRBV5-1
CASSRTGGLNQPQHF
TGCGCCAGCAGCAGAACAGGGGGCCTAAATCAGCCCCAGCATTTT
>TRBJ1-2|-|TRBD1|TRBV6-2/TRBV6-3
CASSFYRGPSNYGYTF
TGTGCCAGCAGTTTTTACAGGGGGCCGTCTAACTATGGCTACACCTTC
>TRBJ1-6|-|-|TRBV27
CASSSDPGSYNSPLHF
TGTGCCAGCAGTTCTGATCCGGGATCCTATAATTCACCCCTCCACTTT
>TRBJ2-2|-|-|TRBV7-6
CASSSSSGRLSDTGELFF
TGTGCCAGCAGCTCATCCTCCGGGCGCCTTTCAGACACCGGGGAGCTGTTTTTT
>TRBJ2-7|-|TRBD1|TRBV9
CASSGGQGARSSYEQYF
TGTGCCAGCAGTGGTGGACAGGGGGCAAGGAGCTCCTACGAGCAGTACTTC
>TRBJ2-5|-|TRBD2|TRBV19
CASSPRASGQETQYF
TGTGCCAGTAGTCCCCGGGCTAGCGGGCAAGAGACCCAGTACTTC
>TRBJ1-2|-|-|TRBV5-1
CASSPAQGNGYTF
TGCGCCAGCAGCCCGGCCCAGGGGAATGGCTACACCTTC
>TRBJ1-6|-|-|TRBV6-5
CASRRGLTYNSPLHF
TGTGCCAGCAGACGAGGGCTCACCTATAATTCACCCCTCCACTTT
>TRBJ2-7|few|TRBD2|TRBV5-1
CASSLGLAPTYEQYF
TGCGCCAGCAGCTTGGGACTAGCGCCCACCTACGAGCAGTACTTC
>TRBJ1-1|-|-|TRBV5-6
CASSASLGQLYTEAFF
TGTGCCAGCAGCGCGAGCTTGGGCCAGCTATACACTGAAGCTTTCTTT
>TRBJ1-6|-|-|TRBV6-5
CASSVHQGPLHF
TGTGCCAGCAGCGTACATCAGGGTCCCCTCCACTTT
>TRBJ2-3|-|TRBD1|TRBV5-1
CASSLESGGRGPDTQYF
TGCGCCAGCAGCTTAGAGTCAGGGGGCAGGGGGCCAGATACGCAGTATTTT
>TRBJ1-1|-|TRBD1|TRBV6-5
CASSYSTGSEAFF
TGTGCCAGCAGTTACTCGACAGGGTCTGAAGCTTTCTTT
>TRBJ1-2|-|-|TRBV9
CASSEQTDPTYGYTF
TGTGCCAGCAGCGAACAGACGGATCCTACTTATGGCTACACCTTC
>TRBJ2-1|once|-|TRBV7-8
CASSLGMGGSYNEQFF
TGTGCCAGCAGCTTAGGTATGGGGGGCTCCTACAATGAGCAGTTCTTC
>TRBJ1-1|-|-|TRBV3-1/TRBV3-2
CASSQGYTEAFF
TGTGCCAGCAGCCAAGGATACACTGAAGCTTTCTTT
>TRBJ1-1|-|-|TRBV19
CASSLQGRMNTEAFF
TGTGCCAGTAGTCTGCAGGGGCGTATGAACACTGAAGCTTTCTTT
>TRBJ1-2|-|TRBD1|TRBV7-6
CASSLSSGGRNYGYTF
TGTGCCAGCAGCTTATCGTCAGGGGGTAGGAACTATGGCTACACCTTC
>TRBJ2-7|-|-|TRBV28
CASSSRPYEQYF
TGTGCCAGCAGCTCCCGACCCTACGAGCAGTACTTC